Listed below are T cell receptor beta chains from one sample, sequenced in a study of T cell responses to AZD1222 COVID-19 vaccine. Sequencing was performed with immunoSEQ multiplex PCR; in TCRdb, only in-frame clones are kept and a portion is missing. This table has some 150,000 clones, roughly 90% appearing once. The input for sequencing was peripheral blood, taken 28 days after the second dose of the MenACWY control vaccine. Receptors were obtained from an adult who received the MenACWY meningococcal vaccine as a control. Each CDR3 is given with its conserved first and last residue. A D gene is named only where the DNA matches it firmly. Clone size is shown for a subset of rows, as once, few, many or a class of expanded clone.

d_call | j_call | clone_size | v_call | cdr3_nt | cdr3_aa
NA | TRBJ1-1 | once | TRBV18 | TGTGCCAGCTCACCTACGACAGGGAACACTGAAGCTTTCTTT | CASSPTTGNTEAFF
NA | TRBJ1-2 | NA | TRBV6-2/TRBV6-3 | TGTGCCAGCAGTCTGACTGGAGGGGAGTACTATGGCTACACCTTC | CASSLTGGEYYGYTF
NA | TRBJ1-4 | NA | TRBV5-4 | TGTGCCAGCAGCATTCGACAGTCAAATGAAAAACTGTTTTTT | CASSIRQSNEKLFF
TRBD2 | TRBJ2-7 | NA | TRBV5-1 | TGCGCCAGCAGCCTGTTGTCAGGGAGGGGCGAGCAGTACTTC | CASSLLSGRGEQYF
NA | TRBJ1-2 | NA | TRBV11-2 | TGTGCCAGCAGCCAAGACAGGTTCTATGGCTACACCTTC | CASSQDRFYGYTF
TRBD1 | TRBJ1-4 | NA | TRBV7-9 | TGTGCCACCCCAGTACAGGGGAACGAAAAACTGTTTTTT | CATPVQGNEKLFF
NA | TRBJ1-5 | NA | TRBV6-7 | TGTGCCAGCAAGCAGCCCCAGCATTTT | CASKQPQHF
NA | TRBJ1-1 | NA | TRBV7-9 | TGTGCCAGCAGCACCGCGGTTACGGTGAACACTGAAGCTTTCTTT | CASSTAVTVNTEAFF
NA | TRBJ1-2 | NA | TRBV20-1 | TGCAGTGGGCTTGGGGTCGTGGGCTACACCTTC | CSGLGVVGYTF
TRBD1 | TRBJ1-2 | NA | TRBV9 | TGTGCCAGCAGCGCGACAGGGACTAACTATGGCTACACCTTC | CASSATGTNYGYTF
TRBD1 | TRBJ1-1 | NA | TRBV27 | TGTGCCAGCGTCGGACAGGCAGGCACTGAAGCTTTCTTT | CASVGQAGTEAFF
NA | TRBJ2-1 | NA | TRBV28 | TGTGCCAGCGGTCGCTCCCCGTGGTTGCTCTTC | CASGRSPWLLF
NA | TRBJ1-2 | NA | TRBV28 | TGTGCCGGGAAGGGGGGGCGAGGCAGCCATGGCTACACCTTC | CAGKGGRGSHGYTF
NA | TRBJ2-1 | NA | TRBV3-1/TRBV3-2 | TGTGCCAGCAGCCATAAGGGGAATGAGCAGTTCTTC | CASSHKGNEQFF
TRBD1 | TRBJ1-5 | NA | TRBV18 | TGTGCCAGCTCCCAGGGACAGGGCGCCACGGGACAGCCCCAGCATTTT | CASSQGQGATGQPQHF
NA | TRBJ2-5 | once | TRBV28 | TGTGCCAGCAGTAGATCTCAAGAGACCCAGTACTTC | CASSRSQETQYF
NA | TRBJ1-4 | NA | TRBV5-1 | TGCGCCAGCAGGGACGATAATGAAAAACTGTTTTTT | CASRDDNEKLFF
NA | TRBJ1-2 | NA | TRBV7-3 | TGTGCCAGCAGCTTAACAGCAAACTATGGCTACACCTTC | CASSLTANYGYTF
NA | TRBJ2-2 | once | TRBV11-3 | TGTGCCAGCAGCCTATCCTGGGGATTGGGGCACACCGGGGAGCTGTTTTTT | CASSLSWGLGHTGELFF
TRBD1 | TRBJ2-4 | NA | TRBV7-9 | TGTGCCAGCAGCGAAGGGGGCCCAGCCAAAAACATTCAGTACTTC | CASSEGGPAKNIQYF
NA | TRBJ2-7 | NA | TRBV7-2 | TGTGCCAGCAGCTTAACCGGGACGGAGGGTTACGAGCAGTACTTC | CASSLTGTEGYEQYF
NA | TRBJ1-3 | NA | TRBV5-1 | TGCGCCAGCAGCCCTAGCGGGGGGCCCGGAAACACCATATATTTT | CASSPSGGPGNTIYF